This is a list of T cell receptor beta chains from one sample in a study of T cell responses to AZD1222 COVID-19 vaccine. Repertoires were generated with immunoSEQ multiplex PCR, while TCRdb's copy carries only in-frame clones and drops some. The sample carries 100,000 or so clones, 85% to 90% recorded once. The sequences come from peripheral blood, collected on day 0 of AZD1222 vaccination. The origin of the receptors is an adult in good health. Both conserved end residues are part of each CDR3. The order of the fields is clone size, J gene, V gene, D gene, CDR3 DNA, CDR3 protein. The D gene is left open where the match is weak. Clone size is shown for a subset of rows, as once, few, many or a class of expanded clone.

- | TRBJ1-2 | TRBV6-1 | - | TGTGCCAGCAGTGAATTACAGACTTCAGGCTACACCTTC | CASSELQTSGYTF
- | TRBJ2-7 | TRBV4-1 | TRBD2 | TGCGCCAGCAGCCAGGGACTAGCGGGAGATATCTACGAGCAGTACTTC | CASSQGLAGDIYEQYF
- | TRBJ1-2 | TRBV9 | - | TGTGCCAGCAGCCGGGAGGGGGACAACGTCGGGTATGGCTACACCTTC | CASSREGDNVGYGYTF
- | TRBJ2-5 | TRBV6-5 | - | TGTGCCAGCAGTCCCTCCGCCTACGAAGAGACCCAGTACTTC | CASSPSAYEETQYF
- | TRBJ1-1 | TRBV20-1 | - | TGCAGTGCTAGTAGGGCTGGAACTGAAGCTTTCTTT | CSASRAGTEAFF
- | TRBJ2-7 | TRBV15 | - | TGTGCCACCAGCAGAGATCGGACAGCGAGGGAGCAGTACTTC | CATSRDRTAREQYF
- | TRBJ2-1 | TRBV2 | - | TGTGCCAGCAGCGCCGGGCGCCAGGGTCGGTACAATGAGCAGTTCTTC | CASSAGRQGRYNEQFF
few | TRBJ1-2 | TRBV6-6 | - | TGTGCCAGCTCCGCATATGGCTACACCTTC | CASSAYGYTF
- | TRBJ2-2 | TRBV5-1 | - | TGCGCCAGCAGCTTGGTCGGTCTAGAGTCCGGGGAGCTGTTTTTT | CASSLVGLESGELFF
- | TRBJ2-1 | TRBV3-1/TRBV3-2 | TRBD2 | TGTGCCAGCAGCCAAGGCCTAGCGGATTCCTACAATGAGCAGTTCTTC | CASSQGLADSYNEQFF
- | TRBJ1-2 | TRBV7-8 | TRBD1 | TGTGCCAGCAGCTTAGACGACAGGGGGCTGGACGGCTACACCTTC | CASSLDDRGLDGYTF
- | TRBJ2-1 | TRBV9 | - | TGTGCCAGCACCTCCGACGGTACCTACAATGAGCAGTTCTTC | CASTSDGTYNEQFF
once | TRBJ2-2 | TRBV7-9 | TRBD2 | TGTGCCAGCAGCTTAGCGGGAGGGCAAAGGGAGCTGTTTTTT | CASSLAGGQRELFF
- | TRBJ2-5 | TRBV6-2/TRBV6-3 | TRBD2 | TGTGCCAGCAGTGGTAGACTAGCGGGGCAAGAGACCCAGTACTTC | CASSGRLAGQETQYF
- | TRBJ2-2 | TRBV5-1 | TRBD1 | TGCGCCAGCAGCTTGCGGGGACAGGGCGCCGGGGAGCTGTTTTTT | CASSLRGQGAGELFF
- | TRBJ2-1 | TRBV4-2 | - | TGTGCCAGCAGCCAAGAGGAGCGGACACACAATGAGCAGTTCTTC | CASSQEERTHNEQFF
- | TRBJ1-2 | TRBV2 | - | TGTGCCAGCACTGGGGCTAACTATGGCTACACCTTC | CASTGANYGYTF
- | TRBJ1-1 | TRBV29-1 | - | TGCAGCGTTCGGGCCCGGGGACGGACTGAAGCTTTCTTT | CSVRARGRTEAFF
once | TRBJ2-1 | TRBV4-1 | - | TGCGCCAGCAGCCCCCGTGGGGCCAGGGATAGCTCCTACAATGAGCAGTTCTTC | CASSPRGARDSSYNEQFF
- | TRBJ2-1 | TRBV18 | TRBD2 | TGTGCCAGCTCACCACTCAAAACTAGCGGGGGGTACAATGAGCAGTTCTTC | CASSPLKTSGGYNEQFF
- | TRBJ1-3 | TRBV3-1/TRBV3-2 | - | TGTGCCAGCAGCCAAGAGGGGTTAGTGGGAAACACCATATATTTT | CASSQEGLVGNTIYF
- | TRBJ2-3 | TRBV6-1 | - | TGTGCCAGCAGTGAAGTGGCGGTTAGCACAGATACGCAGTATTTT | CASSEVAVSTDTQYF
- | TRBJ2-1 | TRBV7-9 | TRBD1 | TGTGCCAGCAGTCGACAGGGGGCGAATGAGCAGTTCTTC | CASSRQGANEQFF
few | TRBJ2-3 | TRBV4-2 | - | TGTGCCAGCAGCCTTGCCGGGACTTCAGGGACAGATACGCAGTATTTT | CASSLAGTSGTDTQYF
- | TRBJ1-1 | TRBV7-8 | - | TGTGCCAGCAGCTTAGGGGACCTCCGAACTTTCTTT | CASSLGDLRTFF
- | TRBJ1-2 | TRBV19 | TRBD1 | TGTGCCAGTCCGGGACAGGGGGCATTGTATGGCTACACCTTC | CASPGQGALYGYTF
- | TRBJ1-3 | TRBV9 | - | TGTGCCAGCAGCTTACAGGCGATCTCTGGAAACACCATATATTTT | CASSLQAISGNTIYF
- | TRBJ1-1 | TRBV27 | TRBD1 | TGTGCCAGCACCGTGACAGGGGCGCTTAACACTGAAGCTTTCTTT | CASTVTGALNTEAFF
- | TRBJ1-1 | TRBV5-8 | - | TGTGCCAGCAGCGGGGGGCATTACCTCAAAAACACTGAAGCTTTCTTT | CASSGGHYLKNTEAFF
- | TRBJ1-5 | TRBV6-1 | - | TGTGCCAGCACTTGGAGCCAAGTCCTAGATCAGCCCCAGCATTTT | CASTWSQVLDQPQHF
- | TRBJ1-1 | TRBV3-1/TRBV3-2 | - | TGTGCCAGCAGCCTGGACATGAACACTGAAGCTTTCTTT | CASSLDMNTEAFF
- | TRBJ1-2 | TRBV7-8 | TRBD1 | TGTGCCAGCAGCCCACGACAGGGAGAGGATGGCTACACCTTC | CASSPRQGEDGYTF
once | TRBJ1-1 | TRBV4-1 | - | TGCGCCAGCAGCCAAGATGGACCTAACACTGAAGCTTTCTTT | CASSQDGPNTEAFF
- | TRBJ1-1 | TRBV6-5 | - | TGTGCCAGCAGATACAAGAACACTGAAGCTTTCTTT | CASRYKNTEAFF
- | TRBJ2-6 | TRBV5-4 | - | TGTGCCAGCAGCTTGGAGGTGTCGATCTCTGGGGCCAACGTCCTGACTTTC | CASSLEVSISGANVLTF
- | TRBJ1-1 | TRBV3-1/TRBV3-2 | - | TGTGCCAGCAGCCAAGATATTAGGGGGAAAGCTTTCTTT | CASSQDIRGKAFF
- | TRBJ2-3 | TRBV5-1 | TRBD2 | TGCGCCAGCAGCTTGACTAGCGGGGGGGCGTCAGATACGCAGTATTTT | CASSLTSGGASDTQYF